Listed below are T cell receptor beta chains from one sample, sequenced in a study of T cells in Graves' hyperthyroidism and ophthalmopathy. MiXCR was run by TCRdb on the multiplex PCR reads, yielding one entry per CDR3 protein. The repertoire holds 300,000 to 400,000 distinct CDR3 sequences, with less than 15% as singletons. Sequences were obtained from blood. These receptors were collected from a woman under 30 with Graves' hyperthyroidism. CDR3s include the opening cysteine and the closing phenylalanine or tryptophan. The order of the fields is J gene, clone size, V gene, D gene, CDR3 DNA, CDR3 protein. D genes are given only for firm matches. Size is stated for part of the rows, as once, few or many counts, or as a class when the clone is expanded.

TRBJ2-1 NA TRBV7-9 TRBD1 TGTGCCAGCAGCTTAGTGGCGGGGCAGGGGGCTAGTACAGGAGAGCAGTTCTTC CASSLVAGQGASTGEQFF
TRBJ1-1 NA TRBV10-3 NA TGTGCCATCAGTGAGTACGGCGAACGTGAAGCTTTCTTT CAISEYGEREAFF
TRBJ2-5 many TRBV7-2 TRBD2 TGTGCCAGCAGTCCGCCCGGGACTAACCTAGAGACCCAGTACTTC CASSPPGTNLETQYF
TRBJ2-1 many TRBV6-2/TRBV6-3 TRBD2 TGTGCCAGCAGTTACGATCAATTACTAGCGGAGCCCTACAATGAGCAGTTCTTC CASSYDQLLAEPYNEQFF
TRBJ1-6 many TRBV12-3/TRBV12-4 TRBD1 TGTGCCAGCAGTACGGGGACAGTTTATAATTCACCCCTCCACTTT CASSTGTVYNSPLHF
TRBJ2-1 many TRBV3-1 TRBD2 TGTGCCAGCAGCCCTGACTACCGAAGGACTAGCGGGGGGGACAATGAGCAGTTCTTC CASSPDYRRTSGGDNEQFF
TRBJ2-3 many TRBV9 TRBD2 TGTGCCAGCAGCGTAGTTGGGACTAGCGGGAGAGGCACAGATACGCAGTATTTT CASSVVGTSGRGTDTQYF
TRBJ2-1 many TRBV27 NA TGTGCCAGCAGTTTAACTAGTCAGTACAATGAGCAGTTCTTC CASSLTSQYNEQFF
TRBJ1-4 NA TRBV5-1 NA TGCGCCAGCAGCTTGGCTTCGTGGGGTACGAATGAAAAACTGTTTTTT CASSLASWGTNEKLFF
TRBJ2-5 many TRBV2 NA TGTGCCAGCGACAGAACAAAAGAGACCCAGTACTTC CASDRTKETQYF
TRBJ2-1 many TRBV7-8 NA TGTGCCAGCAGCTACACCTCGATAATGGGTGAGCAGTTCTTC CASSYTSIMGEQFF
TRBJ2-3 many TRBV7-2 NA TGTGCCAGCAGCTTATTTTGGTCTTGGACAGCCTCAGATACGCAGTATTTT CASSLFWSWTASDTQYF
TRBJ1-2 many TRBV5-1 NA TGCGCCAGCAGCTCAGACAGCTACTATGGCTACACCTTC CASSSDSYYGYTF
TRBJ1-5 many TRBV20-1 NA TGCAGTGCTAGAGGGACCCTTAGCAATCAGCCCCAGCATTTT CSARGTLSNQPQHF
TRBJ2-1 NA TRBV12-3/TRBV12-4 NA TGTGCCAGCAGTTTTGCCCTAGCCCTCAATGAGCAATTCTTC CASSFALALNEQFF
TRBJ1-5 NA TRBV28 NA TGTGCCAGCAGAACTTTTAGTGGATCAGGACGCAATCAGCCCCAGCATTTT CASRTFSGSGRNQPQHF
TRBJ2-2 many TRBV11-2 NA TGTGCCAGCAGCTTAGAAGGAGGGGCGGGACTCACCGGGGAGCTGTTTTTT CASSLEGGAGLTGELFF
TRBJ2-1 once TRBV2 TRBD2 TGTGCCAGCAGAACCTTTAGCGGGAGCACAAATGAGCAGTTCTTC CASRTFSGSTNEQFF
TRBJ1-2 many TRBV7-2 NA TGTGCCAGCAGCAGGGGGGGCTTAAACTATGGCTACACCTTC CASSRGGLNYGYTF
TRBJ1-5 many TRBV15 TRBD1 TGTGCCACCAGCAGCGAGATTCTACAGGGGCGCTCAGGTTGGAGCAATCAGCCCCAGCATTTT CATSSEILQGRSGWSNQPQHF
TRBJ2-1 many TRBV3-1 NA TGTGCCAGCAGCCAAGTCGCGGGTGAGCAGTTCTTC CASSQVAGEQFF
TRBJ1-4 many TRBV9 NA TGTGCCAGCAGCGTAGGCCACGGGCCGAATGAAAAACTGTTTTTT CASSVGHGPNEKLFF